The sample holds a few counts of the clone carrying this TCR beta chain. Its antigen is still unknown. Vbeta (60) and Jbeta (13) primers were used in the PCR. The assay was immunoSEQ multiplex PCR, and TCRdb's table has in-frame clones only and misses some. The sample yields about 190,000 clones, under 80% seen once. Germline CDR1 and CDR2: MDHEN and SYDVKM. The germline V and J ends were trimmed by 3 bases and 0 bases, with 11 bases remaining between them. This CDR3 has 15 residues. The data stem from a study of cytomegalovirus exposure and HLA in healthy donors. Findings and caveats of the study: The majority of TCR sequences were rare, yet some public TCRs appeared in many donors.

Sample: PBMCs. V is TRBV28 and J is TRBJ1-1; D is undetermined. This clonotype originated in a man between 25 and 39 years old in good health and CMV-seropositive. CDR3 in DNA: TGTGCCAGCAGTTTCTCCATGGCTGTGAACACTGAAGCTTTCTTT. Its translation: CASSFSMAVNTEAFF.